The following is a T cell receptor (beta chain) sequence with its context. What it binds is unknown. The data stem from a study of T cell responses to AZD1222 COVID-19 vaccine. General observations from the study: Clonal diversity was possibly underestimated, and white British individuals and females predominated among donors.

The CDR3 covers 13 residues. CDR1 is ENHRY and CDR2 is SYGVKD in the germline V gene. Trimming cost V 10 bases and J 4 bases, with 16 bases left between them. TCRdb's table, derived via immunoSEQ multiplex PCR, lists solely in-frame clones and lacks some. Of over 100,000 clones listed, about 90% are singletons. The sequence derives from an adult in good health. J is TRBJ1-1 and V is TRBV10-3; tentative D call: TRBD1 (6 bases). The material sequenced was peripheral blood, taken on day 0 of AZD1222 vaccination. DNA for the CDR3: TGTGCCACCGCTCGTGAGGGGGGCACTGAAGCTTTCTTT. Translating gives CATAREGGTEAFF.